This passage covers 10 T cell receptor beta chains from one sample sequenced in a study of shared clonotypes between healthy human individuals. Libraries were prepared by immunoSEQ multiplex PCR; TCRdb keeps only in-frame clonotypes and omits some of them. The table lists about 1.1 million clones, approximately 80% of them singletons, with 0.89% in the top ten. Sequencing used memory CD4+ T cells from PBMCs. Subset given: CD45RA-negative fraction. The receptors here all came from a man younger than 30 in good health. Some clones in this sample may be carry-over from other donors' samples.

This sequence joins TRBV9 and TRBJ1-1; D is unclear. The V gene lost 4 bases and the J gene lost 0 bases, with 10 bases spanning the gap. This CDR3 has 14 residues. CDR1 is SGDLS, CDR2 YYNGEE, per germline. In DNA form, the CDR3 reads TGTGCCAGCAGCCAAAACGATATGAACACTGAAGCTTTCTTT. Residues: CASSQNDMNTEAFF.

This chain uses TRBV18 with TRBJ2-6, with unresolved D. The germline CDR1 and CDR2 sequences are KGHSH and LQKENI. Deletions cut 1 base from V and 4 bases from J, with 5 bases between. The length of the CDR3 is 14 residues. DNA of the CDR3: TGTGCCAGCTCACCACAGGCCGGGGCCAACGTCCTGACTTTC. This sequence encodes CASSPQAGANVLTF.

The V call is TRBV6-1, the J call TRBJ2-7; no definite D call. V was pared by 5 bases and J by 6 bases, with 8 bases between. The CDR3 has 11 amino acids. Per the germline V gene, CDR1 is MNHNS and CDR2 is SASEGT. This CDR3 reads CASSQSSEQYF. The DNA for the CDR3 is TGTGCCAGCAGTCAGAGTTCCGAGCAGTACTTC.

J is TRBJ2-4 and V is TRBV28; 7 nucleotides line up with TRBD1. With V trimmed by 6 bases and J by 2 bases, 10 bases remained unmatched. Germline CDR1 MDHEN, CDR2 SYDVKM. The CDR3 has 16 amino acids. CDR3 nucleotides: TGTGCCAGCAGGACCTGGGACAGCCCCTCCAAAAACATTCAGTACTTC. Protein product: CASRTWDSPSKNIQYF.

The V call is TRBV7-3, the J call TRBJ2-1, with TRBD2 as a possible D gene (6 bases). Germline V gene sequence: CDR1 SGHTA, CDR2 FQGTGA. V was trimmed by 1 base and J by 7 bases, leaving 17 bases between them. This CDR3 has 16 residues. As DNA, the CDR3 is TGTGCCAGCAGCTTAAATCGGGCGGGATCTTTAAATGAGCAGTTCTTC. Its translation is CASSLNRAGSLNEQFF.

The J gene is TRBJ1-4, the V gene TRBV5-1; D gene ambiguous. Germline CDR1 is SGHRS and CDR2 is YFSETQ. This CDR3 has 16 amino acids. V was cut by 1 base and J by 0 bases, with 10 bases left in between. This CDR3 reads CASSLTSFATNEKLFF. CDR3 nucleotides: TGCGCCAGCAGCTTGACTAGCTTTGCAACTAATGAAAAACTGTTTTTT.

The DNA of the CDR3 is TGTGCCAGTAGTACCCGGACAGGGCCTGGAAACACCATATATTTT. Amino acid sequence: CASSTRTGPGNTIYF. The chain employs TRBV19 and TRBJ1-3; 8 positions agree with TRBD1. This CDR3 spans 15 amino acids. CDR1 is LNHDA and CDR2 is SQIVND in the germline V gene (reference sequence). J gave up 2 bases and V 4 bases, and 4 bases lay outside the gene matches.

The chain recombines TRBV7-6 with TRBJ2-7; D tentatively fits TRBD1 or TRBD2 (5 bases each). The CDR3 spans 14 residues. V was shortened by 2 bases and J by 7 bases, with 15 bases between the two germline ends. The germline CDR1 and CDR2 sequences are SGHVS and FNYEAQ. The CDR3 nucleotides are TGTGCCAGCAGCTTAATCGAGGGACCCGGAGAGCAGTACTTC. Its translation: CASSLIEGPGEQYF.

The chain is built from TRBV28 and TRBJ2-7, with 11 bases matching TRBD2. V lost 7 bases to trimming and J lost 6 bases; unmatched junction nucleotides: 14. The CDR3 sequence is 16 residues long. Germline lookup yields CDR1 MDHEN and CDR2 SYDVKM. DNA for the CDR3: TGTGCCAGCAACAAGAATGTAGCGGGAGGGCCGGTCGAGCAGTACTTC. Protein: CASNKNVAGGPVEQYF.

This rearrangement joins TRBV5-4 to TRBJ2-3; maybe TRBD2 (5 bases). V gave up 4 bases and J gave up 1 base, with 13 bases separating them. The germline CDR1 and CDR2 sequences are SGHNT and YYREEE (reference sequence). The CDR3 contains 15 residues. CDR3 nucleotide sequence: TGTGCCAGCAGCAAGAACGGAGGACGCACAGATACGCAGTATTTT. Translating it yields CASSKNGGRTDTQYF.